The 24 T cell receptor beta chains below come from one sample, sequenced in a study of CD8+CD57+ T cells in acquired aplastic anemia. Patients included in sequencing had previously demonstrated CD8+CD57+ cell expansion by flow cytometry. Template material for TCR beta VDJ and CDR3 profiling consisted of genomic DNA. TCRdb analysed the reads with MiXCR anew, one entry per CDR3 protein. The sample contains approximately 98,000 distinct CDR3 sequences, around 70% of which appear only once. What was sequenced was sorted CD4+, CD8+, or CD8+CD57+ T cells (not recorded which) from PBMCs. The receptor set was obtained from a human donor with aplastic anemia.

The rearrangement uses TRBV19 and TRBJ1-2; 7 bases match TRBD1. Looked up from germline, CDR1 is LNHDA and CDR2 is SQIVND (reference sequence). This CDR3 has 15 amino acids. The ends lost 5 bases at V and 6 bases at J; junction bases unmatched: 12. CDR3 nucleotides: TGTGCCAGTAGTTCACAGGGGCGTGGGGGTGATGGCTACACCTTC. Residues: CASSSQGRGGDGYTF. The entire variable domain, with the rest obtained from reference TRBV19 and TRBJ1-2, is as follows: DGGITQSPKYLFRKEGQNVTLSCEQNLNHDAMYWYRQDPGQGLRLIYYSQIVNDFQKGDIAEGYSVSREKKESFPLTVTSAQKNPTAFYLCASSSQGRGGDGYTFGSGTRLTVV.

The genes are TRBV7-6 and TRBJ1-4; possibly TRBD1 for D (6 bases). Trimming pared 5 bases from V and 7 bases from J, leaving 23 bases between. Per germline, CDR1 SGHVS and CDR2 FNYEAQ. The CDR3 covers 17 residues. The CDR3 DNA sequence: TGTGCCAGCAGCCCCCCCTCCCGGAGGGGAGGGGGTGAAAAACTGTTTTTT. Translation: CASSPPSRRGGGEKLFF.

The rearrangement joins TRBV20-1 to TRBJ2-7; no clear D gene. Germline values: CDR1 DFQATT, CDR2 SNEGSKA (reference sequence). The CDR3 extends over 12 amino acids. Trimming shortened V by 0 bases and J by 4 bases, and 7 bases separated the two germline ends. CDR3 loop: CSARDGVYEQYF. The CDR3 region has the DNA TGCAGTGCTAGAGATGGGGTTTACGAGCAGTACTTC.

This rearrangement joins TRBV29-1 to TRBJ1-2; possible D gene TRBD1, 6 bases. CDR1 and CDR2 from the germline V gene are SQVTM and ANQGSEA. V lost 6 bases and J 4 bases, leaving 12 bases between the germline ends. The CDR3 spans 12 residues. CDR3 sequence reads: CSVVTGPYGYTF. The CDR3 coding sequence is TGCAGCGTGGTGACAGGCCCCTATGGCTACACCTTC.

This chain links TRBV6-5 with TRBJ2-7; D gene ambiguous. The CDR3 extends over 14 amino acids. The germline gives CDR1 MNHEY, CDR2 SVGAGI. V was shortened by 0 bases and J by 10 bases, with 16 bases between the two germline ends. CDR3 coding DNA: TGTGCCAGCAGTTACTCGAGGATTTGGCCAGTCCAGTACTTC. Amino acids: CASSYSRIWPVQYF.

This sequence joins TRBV2 and TRBJ1-6; D may be TRBD1 (5 bases). V lost 5 bases, J lost 5 bases, and 10 bases lay in between. CDR1 SNHLY and CDR2 FYNNEI come from the germline V gene. This CDR3 spans 14 amino acids. The CDR3 DNA sequence: TGTGCCAGCAGTCTCGACAGCCATAATTCACCCCTCCACTTT. This encodes CASSLDSHNSPLHF.

The genes are TRBV19 and TRBJ1-1; no reliable D call. Per germline, CDR1 LNHDA and CDR2 SQIVND (reference sequence). The V and J ends lost 6 bases and 3 bases respectively, with 14 bases between them. The CDR3 length is 14 residues. The CDR3 coding sequence is TGTGCCAGTAGCCTCCCCTGGGCGGACACTGAAGCTTTCTTT. Amino acid sequence: CASSLPWADTEAFF.

This clonotype was seen only once. The junction and the germline gene differ at one end; a read error may be behind it. The J gene is TRBJ1-3, the V gene TRBV10-3, with D uncertain. Per germline, CDR1 ENHRY and CDR2 SYGVKD. This CDR3 is built from 12 residues. CDR3 bases: TGTGCCTCAGGCGTTCCTGGAAACACCGTATATTTT. This gives the protein CASGVPGNTVYF.

The rearrangement links TRBV5-1 to TRBJ2-7; the D is unclear. This CDR3 comprises 15 residues. The V end was cut by 0 bases, the J end by 7 bases, with 17 bases between. CDR1 and CDR2 from the germline V gene are SGHRS and YFSETQ. This CDR3 is CASSLVSNPYEEQYF. As DNA, the CDR3 is TGCGCCAGCAGCTTGGTATCGAACCCCTATGAAGAGCAGTACTTC.

The sample holds many counts of this clonotype. This rearrangement joins TRBV18 to TRBJ2-7; D may match TRBD1 or TRBD2 (5 bases each). Germline values: CDR1 KGHSH, CDR2 LQKENI. The length of the CDR3 is 14 residues. V lost 4 bases and J 2 bases, leaving 12 bases between the germline ends. The CDR3 coding sequence is TGTGCCAGCTCACTGGACGGGGCACCCTACGAGCAGTACTTC. This codes for CASSLDGAPYEQYF.

V usage is TRBV15 and J usage is TRBJ2-6; a weak D match, TRBD2 (6 bases). The CDR3 runs to 17 residues. The V gene's germline CDR1 is LNHNV and CDR2 YYDKDF (reference sequence). V was clipped by 5 bases and J by 1 base, with 15 bases between them. CDR3 bases: TGTGCCACCAGCTTCAACGGGGGTGGGTCTGGGGCCAACGTCCTGACTTTC. It encodes CATSFNGGGSGANVLTF.

This clonotype appeared once. The rearrangement uses TRBV10-3 and TRBJ1-5, with 7 nucleotides matching TRBD1. Germline assignment: CDR1 ENHRY and CDR2 SYGVKD. The CDR3 consists of 14 residues. J was trimmed by 2 bases and V by 6 bases; bases with no gene match: 4. The CDR3 coding sequence is TGTGCCATCAGAGACACAGGGGGCAATCAGCCCCAGCATTTT. Protein product: CAIRDTGGNQPQHF.

This sequence joins TRBV5-4 and TRBJ2-6; weak D call: TRBD2 (5 bases). The CDR3 has 16 amino acids. V lost 5 bases and J lost 0, with 12 bases in between. Germline V gene data show CDR1 as SGHNT and CDR2 as YYREEE (reference sequence). The CDR3 loop is CASSPTTSSGANVLTF. The CDR3 nucleotides read TGTGCCAGCAGTCCGACTACATCCTCTGGGGCCAACGTCCTGACTTTC.

Many counts were recorded for this clonotype. The chain has TRBV5-1 and TRBJ2-5; tentatively, D is TRBD2 (5 bases). Germline CDR1 and CDR2: SGHRS and YFSETQ. Trimming took off 1 base at V and 2 bases at J, with 18 bases between the two ends. This CDR3 comprises 17 residues. CDR3 residues: CASSLIWTESLQETQYF. The CDR3 DNA is TGCGCCAGCAGCTTGATTTGGACTGAGTCTCTACAAGAGACCCAGTACTTC.

The V gene is TRBV29-1, the J gene TRBJ1-2; no firm D call. CDR1 SQVTM and CDR2 ANQGSEA come from the germline V gene. V was pared by 2 bases and J by 4 bases, with 8 bases between. The CDR3 is made up of 12 amino acids. CDR3 sequence (DNA): TGCAGCGTTGAACAGGTGCTCTATGGCTACACCTTC. It translates to CSVEQVLYGYTF.

The V call is TRBV10-1, the J call TRBJ2-5; unclear D gene. The CDR3 extends over 11 amino acids. Germline loops: CDR1 WNHNN, CDR2 SYGVQD (reference sequence). V was trimmed by 0 bases and J by 5 bases, leaving 1 base between them. The CDR3 DNA follows: TGCGCCAGCAGTGAGTCGGAGACCCAGTACTTC. It is translated as CASSESETQYF.

This clonotype was detected a few times. The V and J genes are TRBV25-1 and TRBJ2-7; 7 bases agree with TRBD1. Germline assignment: CDR1 MGHDK and CDR2 SYGVNS. This CDR3 spans 15 amino acids. Trimming cost V 4 bases and J 1 base; bases outside gene matches: 7. The CDR3 bases are TGTGCCAGCAGTGGTCACGGACAGGTGTCCTACGAGCAGTACTTC. Translating it yields CASSGHGQVSYEQYF.

The rearrangement uses TRBV2 and TRBJ2-7; 11 bases align to TRBD2. The V and J ends lost 4 bases and 1 base, in that order; junction bases with no gene match: 3. The CDR3 has 15 residues. The germline gives CDR1 SNHLY, CDR2 FYNNEI. The CDR3 region has the DNA TGTGCCAGCAGTGTTATAGCGGGGGGGTCCTACGAGCAGTACTTC. Translated: CASSVIAGGSYEQYF.

This chain uses TRBV20-1 with TRBJ1-2, with D possibly TRBD1 on 6 matching bases. The CDR3 contains 13 residues. Trimming removed 6 bases from V and 1 base from J, with 12 bases in between. Germline CDR1 is DFQATT and CDR2 is SNEGSKA (reference sequence). CDR3 nucleotide sequence: TGCAGTGCCGTAGAGGACAGTAACTATGGCTACACCTTC. As protein: CSAVEDSNYGYTF.

The chain uses TRBV29-1 and TRBJ1-1; D is possibly TRBD1 (5 bases). Germline V lookup: CDR1 SQVTM, CDR2 ANQGSEA. The V gene lost 5 bases and the J gene lost 4 bases, with 8 bases spanning the gap. The CDR3 has 11 amino acids. DNA of the CDR3: TGCAGCGTTCGGGACGGCACTGAAGCTTTCTTT. Its translation: CSVRDGTEAFF.

This clonotype was counted between two and nine times. The chain has TRBV13 and TRBJ1-6; D possibly corresponds to TRBD1 (6 bases). Germline loops: CDR1 PRHDT, CDR2 FYEKMQ (reference sequence). Deletions cut 1 base from V and 7 bases from J, with 11 bases between. The CDR3 totals 15 residues. The CDR3 DNA follows: TGTGCCAGCAGCTTAGACCGGACAGTGAATTCACCCCTCCACTTT. Translating it yields CASSLDRTVNSPLHF.

The chain couples TRBV19 to TRBJ2-7; D unresolved. CDR1 and CDR2 from the germline V gene are LNHDA and SQIVND (reference sequence). The CDR3 runs to 16 residues. V lost 1 base and J lost 4, with 17 bases in between. The CDR3 DNA follows: TGTGCCAGTAGTATAGCGACCAAACAGCCAGATTACGAGCAGTACTTC. Translating it yields CASSIATKQPDYEQYF. The whole variable domain, filled in from reference TRBV19 and TRBJ2-7, reads DGGITQSPKYLFRKEGQNVTLSCEQNLNHDAMYWYRQDPGQGLRLIYYSQIVNDFQKGDIAEGYSVSREKKESFPLTVTSAQKNPTAFYLCASSIATKQPDYEQYFGPGTRLTVT.

The gene calls are TRBV15 and TRBJ2-3; 7 positions match TRBD1. Unmatched junction bases numbered 14, after V lost 2 bases and J lost 3 bases. This CDR3 contains 18 residues. Germline CDR1 is LNHNV and CDR2 is YYDKDF (reference sequence). The CDR3 nucleotides read TGTGCCACCAGCAGATCCAGGGGGACGCTAGTTCGGACAGATACGCAGTATTTT. Encoded protein: CATSRSRGTLVRTDTQYF.

This chain uses TRBV7-6 with TRBJ1-1, with TRBD1 matching 8 bases. Germline-derived CDR1 and CDR2 are SGHVS and FNYEAQ. With V trimmed by 3 bases and J by 5 bases, 5 bases remained unmatched. This CDR3 is built from 14 residues. The CDR3 DNA reads as TGTGCCAGCAGCTTTTCGACAGGGGAAACTGAAGCTTTCTTT. Translated: CASSFSTGETEAFF. The full variable domain, in which reference TRBV7-6 and TRBJ1-1 provide the parts outside the CDR3, is GAGVSQSPRYKVTKRGQDVALRCDPISGHVSLYWYRQALGQGPEFLTYFNYEAQQDKSGLPNDRFSAERPEGSISTLTIQRTEQRDSAMYRCASSFSTGETEAFFGQGTRLTVV.